The 19 T cell receptor beta chains reported below all come from one sample, sequenced in a study of identifying expanded T cells in peripheral blood. The data were produced by immunoSEQ multiplex PCR, yet TCRdb's version contains in-frame clones alone and is incomplete. The sample yields approximately 100,000 clones, 87% seen once. The specimen was blood. The receptor source for this set is a person aged 18-70 years in good health.

The chain has TRBV4-1 and TRBJ2-2, with 7 bases that match TRBD1. Trimming cost V 0 bases and J 7 bases; bases outside gene matches: 8. The CDR3 runs 16 residues. Germline V gives CDR1 MGHRA, CDR2 YSYEKL. CDR3 in DNA: TGCGCCAGCAGCCAAGAGTTAGGGGGCTTGGTCGGGGAGCTGTTTTTT. It yields the protein CASSQELGGLVGELFF.

This chain uses TRBV5-1 with TRBJ2-4; 7 bases match TRBD2. J gave up 0 bases and V 4 bases, and 4 bases lay outside the gene matches. CDR3 length equals 15 residues. Looked up from germline, CDR1 is SGHRS and CDR2 is YFSETQ. The CDR3 DNA reads TGCGCCAGCAGCGGGACTACCAGAGCCAAAAACATTCAGTACTTC. Encoded protein: CASSGTTRAKNIQYF. The complete variable domain, with remaining parts taken from reference TRBV5-1 and TRBJ2-4, reads KAGVTQTPRYLIKTRGQQVTLSCSPISGHRSVSWYQQTPGQGLQFLFEYFSETQRNKGNFPGRFSGRQFSNSRSEMNVSTLELGDSALYLCASSGTTRAKNIQYFGAGTRLSVL.

The chain couples TRBV14 to TRBJ2-3; tentative D call: TRBD2 (6 bases). The CDR3 has 15 amino acids. Germline CDR1 reads SGHDN; CDR2 reads FVKESK. Trimming cost V 5 bases and J 0 bases, with 12 bases left between them. The DNA of the CDR3 is TGTGCCAGCAGCGGCGCGGGACCAAGCACAGATACGCAGTATTTT. This gives the protein CASSGAGPSTDTQYF.

J is TRBJ1-2 and V is TRBV7-9, with a tentative D call TRBD1 (5 bases). This CDR3 is 16 amino acids long. The V end lost 6 bases, the J end lost 5 bases, and 22 bases lay between the germline ends. CDR1 SEHNR and CDR2 FQNEAQ come from the germline V gene (reference sequence). Here the CDR3 reads CASSQDQGDDFYGYTF. The CDR3 bases are TGTGCCAGCAGTCAGGACCAGGGAGACGACTTTTATGGCTACACCTTC.

The V gene is TRBV7-9, the J gene TRBJ1-5, with D tentatively TRBD1 (6 bases). V was trimmed by 4 bases and J by 11 bases, leaving 18 bases between them. The CDR3 is 14 amino acids. Germline V gene lookup returns CDR1 SEHNR and CDR2 FQNEAQ (reference sequence). CDR3 bases: TGTGCCAGCAGCTCCGGGGGCGAGGGCGGAACCCAGCATTTT. Protein sequence: CASSSGGEGGTQHF.

This clone was detected only once. The rearrangement joins TRBV5-1 to TRBJ2-5; D call uncertain. There are 13 residues in the CDR3. Germline CDR1 reads SGHRS; CDR2 reads YFSETQ. Trimming cost V 4 bases and J 5 bases, with 12 bases left between them. DNA for the CDR3: TGCGCCAGCAGCGTAGATAGTTTTGAGACCCAGTACTTC. This codes for CASSVDSFETQYF.

This chain joins TRBV5-1 and TRBJ1-1; the D gene is possibly TRBD1 (5 bases). From germline, CDR1 is SGHRS and CDR2 YFSETQ. Trimming removed 0 bases at V and 3 bases at J, with 9 bases between. The CDR3 is 14 amino acids. CDR3 residues: CASSLEGQYTEAFF. Here the CDR3 DNA reads TGCGCCAGCAGCTTGGAGGGGCAGTACACTGAAGCTTTCTTT.

V gene TRBV5-1 combines with J gene TRBJ2-1; no clear D. Germline V gene sequence: CDR1 SGHRS, CDR2 YFSETQ. V lost 4 bases and J lost 6, with 23 bases in between. The CDR3 covers 17 residues. CDR3 nucleotide sequence: TGCGCCAGCAGCCCCACCCCATCCTCGGTCCACTCCAATGAGCAGTTCTTC. Its protein is CASSPTPSSVHSNEQFF.

This clone appeared once. The V and J genes are TRBV9 and TRBJ2-7, with 10 nucleotides matching TRBD2. This CDR3 contains 16 residues. The ends lost 2 bases at V and 4 bases at J; junction bases unmatched: 9. Germline V gene data show CDR1 as SGDLS and CDR2 as YYNGEE. CDR3 amino acids: CASSVAQRGGIYEQYF. The CDR3 region has the DNA TGTGCCAGCAGCGTGGCTCAGCGGGGGGGCATATACGAGCAGTACTTC.

In its sample, this clone was seen once. The chain has TRBV18 and TRBJ2-3, with D hard to call. Trimming pared 3 bases from V and 2 bases from J, leaving 3 bases between. The CDR3 is 12 residues long. Germline CDR1 is KGHSH and CDR2 is LQKENI. DNA for the CDR3: TGTGCCAGCTCACCGGTCACAGATACGCAGTATTTT. Encoded protein: CASSPVTDTQYF.

The V and J genes are TRBV7-2 and TRBJ2-4; no reliable D call. Germline values: CDR1 SGHTA, CDR2 FQGNSA. The CDR3 runs to 14 residues. V shed 2 bases and J shed 0 bases, with 5 bases lying between them. The CDR3 nucleotides are TGTGCCAGCAGCTTAACAGTAGCCAAAAACATTCAGTACTTC. Encoded protein: CASSLTVAKNIQYF.

Relative to its sample, this clone is medium-sized. The chain has TRBV4-2 and TRBJ2-3; 12 bases are a match to TRBD2. The CDR3 length is 16 residues. The ends lost 0 bases at V and 3 bases at J; junction bases unmatched: 1. Per the germline V gene, CDR1 is LGHNA and CDR2 is YNFKEQ. CDR3: CASSQDLAGGTDTQYF. The CDR3 DNA reads as TGTGCCAGCAGCCAAGATCTAGCGGGGGGGACAGATACGCAGTATTTT.

This clone was counted once. The rearrangement joins TRBV7-8 to TRBJ2-5; D is possibly TRBD2 (5 bases). Trimming stripped 7 bases from V and 2 bases from J, with 14 bases between. The germline gives CDR1 SGHVS, CDR2 FQNEAQ. This CDR3 contains 14 residues. CDR3 in DNA: TGTGCCAGCACCTATAACGGACTTCAAGAGACCCAGTACTTC. It yields the protein CASTYNGLQETQYF.

This rearrangement joins TRBV7-9 to TRBJ2-6; 8 nucleotides match TRBD1. CDR1 and CDR2 from the germline V gene are SEHNR and FQNEAQ (reference sequence). The CDR3 extends over 18 amino acids. J was trimmed by 1 base and V by 5 bases; bases with no gene match: 10. The CDR3 coding sequence is TGTGCCAGCAGCCCCCGACAGGGGCACGGATCTGGGGCCAACGTCCTGACTTTC. Its protein product is CASSPRQGHGSGANVLTF.

This chain uses TRBV29-1 with TRBJ2-5, with unresolved D. V dropped 6 bases and J dropped 5 bases, with 10 bases sitting between them. The CDR3 has 11 residues. The germline V gene encodes CDR1 SQVTM and CDR2 ANQGSEA. CDR3 sequence reads: CSVSDTETQYF. In nucleotides, the CDR3 is TGCAGCGTGTCAGACACGGAGACCCAGTACTTC. The whole variable domain, filled in from reference TRBV29-1 and TRBJ2-5, reads SAVISQKPSRDICQRGTSLTIQCQVDSQVTMMFWYRQQPGQSLTLIATANQGSEATYESGFVIDKFPISRPNLTFSTLTVSNMSPEDSSIYLCSVSDTETQYFGPGTRLLVL.

The chain recombines TRBV11-2 with TRBJ2-7, with 8 bases lining up with TRBD1. This CDR3 comprises 15 residues. The ends lost 2 bases at V and 5 bases at J; junction bases unmatched: 8. Per the germline V gene, CDR1 is SGHAT and CDR2 is FQNNGV. The CDR3 DNA is TGTGCCAGCAGCTTAACCCCCAGGGGGCTGCACGAGCAGTACTTC. Residues: CASSLTPRGLHEQYF.

The J gene is TRBJ2-1, the V gene TRBV27; D remains ambiguous. The CDR3 covers 15 residues. CDR1 MNHEY and CDR2 SMNVEV come from the germline V gene (reference sequence). The germline V and J ends were trimmed by 5 bases and 0 bases, with 11 bases remaining between them. CDR3 region: CASSIQGNSYNEQFF. The DNA for the CDR3 is TGTGCCAGCAGTATACAAGGGAACTCCTACAATGAGCAGTTCTTC.

The CDR3 sequence is CASNHRAPMNTEAFF. CDR3 sequence (DNA): TGCGCCAGCAACCACAGGGCCCCTATGAACACTGAAGCTTTCTTT. The V call is TRBV10-1, the J call TRBJ1-1; the D gene is possibly TRBD1 (6 bases). There are 15 residues in the CDR3. V shed 7 bases and J shed 0 bases, with 15 bases lying between them. CDR1 WNHNN and CDR2 SYGVQD come from the germline V gene (reference sequence).

The genes are TRBV19 and TRBJ2-7, with a possible D match to TRBD1 (6 bases). CDR3 length equals 13 residues. Germline CDR1 is LNHDA and CDR2 is SQIVND (reference sequence). V was pared by 5 bases and J by 4 bases, with 12 bases between. The CDR3 nucleotides are TGTGCCAGTAGTGCCCACCAGGGGTACGAGCAGTACTTC. This translates into CASSAHQGYEQYF.